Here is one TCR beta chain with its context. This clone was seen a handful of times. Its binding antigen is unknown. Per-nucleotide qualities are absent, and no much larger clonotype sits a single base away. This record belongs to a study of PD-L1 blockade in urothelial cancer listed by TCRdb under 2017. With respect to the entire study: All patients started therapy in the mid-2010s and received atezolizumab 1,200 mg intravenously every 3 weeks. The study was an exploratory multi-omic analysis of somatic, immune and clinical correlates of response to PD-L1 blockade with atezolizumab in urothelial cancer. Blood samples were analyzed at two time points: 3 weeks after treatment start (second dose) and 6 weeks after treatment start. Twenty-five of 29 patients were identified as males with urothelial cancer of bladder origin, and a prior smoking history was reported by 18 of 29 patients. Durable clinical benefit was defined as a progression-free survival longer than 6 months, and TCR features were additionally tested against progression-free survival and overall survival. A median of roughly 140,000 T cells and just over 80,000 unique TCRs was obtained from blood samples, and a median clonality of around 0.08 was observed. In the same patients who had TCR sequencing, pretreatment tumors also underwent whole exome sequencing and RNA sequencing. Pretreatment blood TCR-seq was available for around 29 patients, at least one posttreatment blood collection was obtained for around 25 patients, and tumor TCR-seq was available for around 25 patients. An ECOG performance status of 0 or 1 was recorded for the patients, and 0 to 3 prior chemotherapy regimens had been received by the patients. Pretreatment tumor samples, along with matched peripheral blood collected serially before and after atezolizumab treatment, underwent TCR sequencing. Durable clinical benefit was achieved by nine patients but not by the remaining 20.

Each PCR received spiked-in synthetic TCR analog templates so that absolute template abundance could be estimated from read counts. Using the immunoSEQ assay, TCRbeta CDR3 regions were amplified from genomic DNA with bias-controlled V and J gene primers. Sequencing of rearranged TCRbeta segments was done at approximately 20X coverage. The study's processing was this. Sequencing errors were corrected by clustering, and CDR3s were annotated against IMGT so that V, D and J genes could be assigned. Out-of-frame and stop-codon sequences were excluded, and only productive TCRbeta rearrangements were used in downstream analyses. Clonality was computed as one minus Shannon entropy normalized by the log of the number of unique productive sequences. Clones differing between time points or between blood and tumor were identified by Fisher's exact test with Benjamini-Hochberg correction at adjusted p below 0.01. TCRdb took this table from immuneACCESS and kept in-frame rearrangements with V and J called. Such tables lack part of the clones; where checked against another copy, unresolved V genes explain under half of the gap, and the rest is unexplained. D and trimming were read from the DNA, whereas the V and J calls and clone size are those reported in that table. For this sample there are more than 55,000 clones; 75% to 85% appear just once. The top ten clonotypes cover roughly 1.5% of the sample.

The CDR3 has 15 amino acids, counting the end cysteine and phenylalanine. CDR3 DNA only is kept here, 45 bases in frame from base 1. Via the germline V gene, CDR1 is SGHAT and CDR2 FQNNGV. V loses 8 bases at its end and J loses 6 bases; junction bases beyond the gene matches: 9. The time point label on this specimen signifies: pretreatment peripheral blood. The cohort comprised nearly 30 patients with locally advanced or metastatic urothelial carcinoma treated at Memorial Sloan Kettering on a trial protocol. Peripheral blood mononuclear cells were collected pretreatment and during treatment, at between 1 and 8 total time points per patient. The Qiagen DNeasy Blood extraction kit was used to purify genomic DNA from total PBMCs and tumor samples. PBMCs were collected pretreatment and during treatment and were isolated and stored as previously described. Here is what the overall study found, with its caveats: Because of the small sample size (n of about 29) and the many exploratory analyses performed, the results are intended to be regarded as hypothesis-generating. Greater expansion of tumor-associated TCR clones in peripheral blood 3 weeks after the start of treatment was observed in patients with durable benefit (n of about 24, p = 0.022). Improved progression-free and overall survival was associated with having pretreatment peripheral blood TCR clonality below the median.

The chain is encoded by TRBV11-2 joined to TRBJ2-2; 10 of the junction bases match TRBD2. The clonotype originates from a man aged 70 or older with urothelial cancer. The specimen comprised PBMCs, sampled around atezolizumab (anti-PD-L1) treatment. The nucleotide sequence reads TGTGCCAGCCACCGATCTAGCGGGAGAGCCGGGGAGCTGTTTTTT. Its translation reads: CASHRSSGRAGELFF.